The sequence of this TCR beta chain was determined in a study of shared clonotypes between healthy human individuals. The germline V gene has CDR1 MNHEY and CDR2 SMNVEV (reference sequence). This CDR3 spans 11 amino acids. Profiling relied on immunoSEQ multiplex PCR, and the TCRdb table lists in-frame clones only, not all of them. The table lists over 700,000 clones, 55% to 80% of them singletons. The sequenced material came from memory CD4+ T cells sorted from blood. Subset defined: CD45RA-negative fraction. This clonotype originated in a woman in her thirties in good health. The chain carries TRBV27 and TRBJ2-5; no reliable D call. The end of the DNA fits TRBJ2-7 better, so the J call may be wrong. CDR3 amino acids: CASSSNYEQYF. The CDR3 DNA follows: TGTGCCAGCAGTTCTAACTACGAGCAGTACTTC.